Below, 24 T cell receptor beta chains from the same sample are listed, as sequenced in a study of glioma-infiltrating T cells after dendritic cell vaccination (TCRdb year 2016). The library was produced with the immunoSEQ multiplex PCR assay. What TCRdb holds here is the immuneACCESS table cut down to in-frame rearrangements. Part of the clones is not present; checked against another copy, under half of the missing clones reflect an unresolved V gene, and the others are unexplained. The sample profile shows roughly 85,000 clones; about 85% of them were found once. The ten largest clones add up to 8.5% of the sample. This specimen's time point label, interpreted: after dendritic cell vaccination, including at tumor progression/relapse. The material sequenced was blood, taken after dendritic cell vaccination. The receptors were gathered from a human donor with glioblastoma.

The genes are TRBV5-1 and TRBJ2-7, with D tentatively TRBD1 (6 bases). This CDR3 is built from 13 residues. Germline CDR1 is SGHRS and CDR2 is YFSETQ. Trimming pared 0 bases from V and 7 bases from J, leaving 11 bases between. The CDR3 protein is CASSLEGVREQYF. DNA for the CDR3: TGCGCCAGCAGCTTGGAGGGGGTCAGGGAGCAGTACTTC. Full variable domain (remainder filled in from reference TRBV5-1 and TRBJ2-7): KAGVTQTPRYLIKTRGQQVTLSCSPISGHRSVSWYQQTPGQGLQFLFEYFSETQRNKGNFPGRFSGRQFSNSRSEMNVSTLELGDSALYLCASSLEGVREQYFGPGTRLTVT.

The rearrangement joins TRBV5-6 to TRBJ1-5; TRBD1 might be the D (6 bases). The V gene's germline CDR1 is SGHDT and CDR2 YYEEEE. The CDR3 is 14 amino acids. The V end lost 4 bases, the J end lost 4 bases, and 12 bases lay between the germline ends. DNA for the CDR3: TGTGCCAGCAGCCAAACTACAGGGAATCAGCCCCAGCATTTT. This encodes CASSQTTGNQPQHF.

V is TRBV19 and J is TRBJ1-6; 9 nucleotides match TRBD1. There are 15 residues in the CDR3. The junction had 10 bases not matched to a gene; V was cut back by 6 bases and J by 10 bases. CDR1 and CDR2 from the germline V gene are LNHDA and SQIVND (reference sequence). CDR3 sequence reads: CASSPTGQGRSPLHF. DNA for the CDR3: TGTGCCAGTAGCCCCACGGGACAGGGTAGATCACCCCTCCACTTT.

This sequence joins TRBV5-1 and TRBJ2-2, with 10 bases aligning to TRBD2. J lost 5 bases, V lost 0 bases, and 4 bases had no gene match. This CDR3 is 16 amino acids long. CDR1 SGHRS and CDR2 YFSETQ come from the germline V gene. The CDR3 here is CASSLVLAGGTGELFF. The CDR3 coding sequence is TGCGCCAGCAGCTTGGTGTTAGCGGGAGGAACCGGGGAGCTGTTTTTT.

J is TRBJ2-1 and V is TRBV15; 7 nucleotides line up with TRBD1. CDR1 LNHNV and CDR2 YYDKDF come from the germline V gene (reference sequence). The CDR3 is 15 amino acids. V lost 3 bases, J lost 6 bases, and 8 bases stayed unmatched. CDR3 DNA: TGTGCCACCAGCAGGACCCGGGACAGCTCCAATGAGCAGTTCTTC. This translates into CATSRTRDSSNEQFF.

This sequence joins TRBV5-1 and TRBJ1-3; D possibly corresponds to TRBD1 (6 bases). V was pared by 4 bases and J by 0 bases, with 17 bases between. CDR1 is SGHRS and CDR2 is YFSETQ in the germline V gene. The CDR3 runs 17 residues. The CDR3 region is CASSRTGQPSSGNTIYF. CDR3 nucleotides: TGCGCCAGCAGCCGTACAGGACAGCCGAGCTCTGGAAACACCATATATTTT.

CDR3 region: CASSITDSNQPQHF. The CDR3 nucleotides read TGTGCCAGTAGTATAACAGATAGCAATCAGCCCCAGCATTTT. The chain carries TRBV19 and TRBJ1-5; D gene unclear. This CDR3 has 14 residues. V was pared by 2 bases and J by 0 bases, with 5 bases between. Germline-derived CDR1 and CDR2 are LNHDA and SQIVND (reference sequence).

This CDR3 reads CASSHTTSTETQYF. CDR3 DNA: TGTGCCAGCAGCCACACAACTAGCACTGAGACCCAGTACTTC. This rearrangement joins TRBV14 to TRBJ2-5; the D gene is possibly TRBD2 (6 bases). This CDR3 is built from 14 residues. Germline V gene sequence: CDR1 SGHDN, CDR2 FVKESK. V lost 3 bases to trimming and J lost 5 bases, with 13 bases between them.

CDR3 coding DNA: TGTGCCAGCAGTCCACCCCTTGGACAGCGGAACACCGGGGAGCTGTTTTTT. Amino acid sequence: CASSPPLGQRNTGELFF. V usage is TRBV28 and J usage is TRBJ2-2; D perhaps matches TRBD1 (6 bases). Trimming removed 5 bases from V and 1 base from J, with 17 bases in between. CDR1 and CDR2 (germline): MDHEN, SYDVKM. CDR3 size: 17 residues.

The chain has TRBV30 and TRBJ2-5, with D maybe TRBD1 (6 bases). This CDR3 is 15 amino acids long. In germline, CDR1 is GTSNPN, CDR2 SVGIG (reference sequence). Trimming stripped 4 bases from V and 9 bases from J, with 24 bases between. This chain's CDR3 is CAWKGFAGVGGPQYF. The CDR3, as DNA: TGTGCCTGGAAGGGGTTCGCAGGGGTGGGTGGGCCCCAGTACTTC.

A remark on this clone: Other DNA sequences in this sample translate to the same CDR3. This sequence joins TRBV18 and TRBJ1-1, with no clear D. CDR1 KGHSH and CDR2 LQKENI come from the germline V gene. The germline V and J ends were trimmed by 3 bases and 1 base, with 3 bases remaining between them. The CDR3 loop spans 12 amino acids. CDR3: CASSPQNTEAFF. CDR3 bases: TGTGCCAGCTCACCTCAGAACACTGAAGCTTTCTTT. The full variable domain, rest sourced from reference TRBV18 and TRBJ1-1, is NAGVMQNPRHLVRRRGQEARLRCSPMKGHSHVYWYRQLPEEGLKFMVYLQKENIIDESGMPKERFSAEFPKEGPSILRIQQVVRGDSAAYFCASSPQNTEAFFGQGTRLTVV.

The chain has TRBV9 and TRBJ2-1, with TRBD1 matching 7 bases. The CDR3 has 15 residues. V trimming: 4 bases; J trimming: 8 bases; junction bases outside the gene matches: 12. CDR1 SGDLS and CDR2 YYNGEE come from the germline V gene. The CDR3 protein is CASSPRGSNSHEQFF. The CDR3 DNA follows: TGTGCCAGCAGCCCCAGGGGGTCAAATTCCCATGAGCAGTTCTTC.

The chain carries TRBV27 and TRBJ2-7, with D perhaps matching TRBD1 (5 bases). The CDR3 consists of 13 residues. The germline gives CDR1 MNHEY, CDR2 SMNVEV (reference sequence). V lost 2 bases, J lost 2 bases, and 7 bases lay in between. The CDR3 protein is CASSLIGAYEQYF. CDR3 coding DNA: TGTGCCAGCAGTTTAATAGGGGCCTACGAGCAGTACTTC.

The chain uses TRBV30 and TRBJ1-2, with no clear D. Germline CDR1 GTSNPN, CDR2 SVGIG (reference sequence). V was cut by 0 bases and J by 8 bases, with 7 bases left in between. The CDR3 is 11 amino acids. The CDR3 sequence is CAWSVQKGYTF. CDR3 nucleotides: TGTGCCTGGAGTGTACAGAAAGGCTACACCTTC.

This rearrangement joins TRBV29-1 to TRBJ1-4; D is uncertain. Germline CDR1 SQVTM, CDR2 ANQGSEA. V was trimmed by 6 bases and J by 0 bases, leaving 8 bases between them. The CDR3 runs 13 residues. The DNA for the CDR3 is TGCAGCGTAAGAGGGACAACTAATGAAAAACTGTTTTTT. Translation: CSVRGTTNEKLFF.

The chain links TRBV6-5 to TRBJ2-1; possible D gene TRBD1, 6 bases. In germline, CDR1 is MNHEY, CDR2 SVGAGI. The CDR3 covers 13 residues. Trimming removed 2 bases at V and 10 bases at J, with 12 bases between. In nucleotides, the CDR3 is TGTGCCAGCAGTTACGGGGGCTTACCCGAGCAGTTCTTC. This encodes CASSYGGLPEQFF.

V is TRBV27 and J is TRBJ1-5; TRBD1 matches at 7 bases. Germline CDR1 reads MNHEY; CDR2 reads SMNVEV (reference sequence). Losses at the gene ends were 7 bases for V and 6 bases for J; bases not matched to a gene: 9. This CDR3 contains 14 residues. The CDR3 bases are TGTGCCAGCATCCAGCGGACAGGCGGTCAGCCCCAGCATTTT. Protein: CASIQRTGGQPQHF.

The V and J genes are TRBV7-2 and TRBJ2-1; 11 bases align to TRBD2. The V gene's germline CDR1 is SGHTA and CDR2 FQGNSA. The V gene end was trimmed by 4 bases and the J gene end by 7 bases; junction bases not matched to a gene: 9. The length of the CDR3 is 16 residues. CDR3 sequence (DNA): TGTGCCAGCAGCTCCACCGGACTAGCGGGCGTAAATGAGCAGTTCTTC. Protein: CASSSTGLAGVNEQFF.

The chain carries TRBV11-2 and TRBJ2-7; 8 bases match TRBD1. Germline-derived CDR1 and CDR2 are SGHAT and FQNNGV. The CDR3 runs to 14 residues. V shed 5 bases and J 6 bases; nucleotides not matched to a gene: 9. CDR3 in DNA: TGTGCCAGCAGCCAGGGACAGGCGTCTACCGAGCAGTACTTC. Translation: CASSQGQASTEQYF.

This chain uses TRBV19 with TRBJ1-2; possibly TRBD1 for D (6 bases). Deletions cut 2 bases from V and 5 bases from J, with 21 bases between. Looked up from germline, CDR1 is LNHDA and CDR2 is SQIVND (reference sequence). The CDR3 length is 17 residues. CDR3 sequence: CASSISFRGQLVYGYTF. The CDR3 DNA follows: TGTGCCAGTAGTATAAGCTTTCGGGGACAACTGGTATATGGCTACACCTTC.

This clone was recorded a few times. J is TRBJ2-1 and V is TRBV7-2, with D unresolved. The V and J ends lost 1 base and 9 bases respectively, with 16 bases between them. Per the germline V gene, CDR1 is SGHTA and CDR2 is FQGNSA. The CDR3 length is 15 residues. CDR3 region: CASSLVEASLGEQFF. The CDR3 DNA is TGTGCCAGCAGCTTAGTAGAGGCCAGCTTAGGTGAGCAGTTCTTC.

This clone has only a few counts. The gene calls are TRBV5-5 and TRBJ1-5; D is possibly TRBD1 (6 bases). Per germline, CDR1 SGHKS and CDR2 YYEKEE (reference sequence). The CDR3 extends over 15 amino acids. V was trimmed by 4 bases and J by 0 bases, leaving 11 bases between them. The CDR3 sequence: CASSPGTNSNQPQHF. CDR3 coding DNA: TGTGCCAGCAGCCCCGGGACAAATAGCAATCAGCCCCAGCATTTT.

Here the CDR3 DNA reads TGTGCCAGCGGGGGGGCTGGCACTGAAGCTTTCTTT. Its protein is CASGGAGTEAFF. The chain couples TRBV7-9 to TRBJ1-1; a possible D gene is TRBD1 (6 bases). Trimming shortened V by 8 bases and J by 4 bases, and 11 bases separated the two germline ends. Germline values: CDR1 SEHNR, CDR2 FQNEAQ (reference sequence). This CDR3 has 12 amino acids.

The chain has TRBV6-5 and TRBJ2-5; possible D gene TRBD1, 6 bases. CDR3 length equals 14 residues. Trimming pared 4 bases from V and 4 bases from J, leaving 13 bases between. CDR1 and CDR2 (germline): MNHEY, SVGAGI. CDR3 loop: CASSLSTGRETQYF. The DNA for the CDR3 is TGTGCCAGCAGTTTATCTACAGGGAGAGAGACCCAGTACTTC.